This passage covers 8 T cell receptor beta chains from one sample sequenced in a study of T cell changes during pregnancy in multiple sclerosis. TCRdb keeps only in-frame clones here, not all; method: immunoSEQ multiplex PCR. The table lists around 73,000 clones, around 92% of them singletons. This specimen was peripheral blood, taken in the third trimester of pregnancy. The receptors were gathered from a female donor in good health, enrolled as a control in a pregnancy study.

The chain carries TRBV7-9 and TRBJ1-1; D ambiguous. Germline CDR1 reads SEHNR; CDR2 reads FQNEAQ (reference sequence). This CDR3 comprises 12 residues. V shed 1 base and J shed 8 bases, with 8 bases lying between them. The CDR3 coding sequence is TGTGCCAGCAGCTTAGGGCAACAGGAAGCTTTCTTT. It translates to CASSLGQQEAFF.

The genes are TRBV7-2 and TRBJ2-5; 7 nucleotides match TRBD2. V gave up 5 bases and J gave up 2 bases; unmatched junction bases: 11. Germline assignment: CDR1 SGHTA and CDR2 FQGNSA. The CDR3 consists of 16 residues. CDR3 in DNA: TGTGCCAGCAGCACCCGGGGGGTCCGGGGGCAAGAGACCCAGTACTTC. Translated, it gives CASSTRGVRGQETQYF.

The chain carries TRBV27 and TRBJ2-5; 8 bases are shared with TRBD2. V lost 6 bases and J lost 7; bases outside the gene matches: 13. CDR1 and CDR2 from the germline V gene are MNHEY and SMNVEV (reference sequence). The CDR3 is made up of 15 amino acids. In DNA, the CDR3 is TGTGCCAGCAGGAAAGGCGGGGGGCCTGGGGGGACCCAGTACTTC. Its translation is CASRKGGGPGGTQYF.

V is TRBV5-8 and J is TRBJ1-2, with D perhaps TRBD1 (5 bases). The V end lost 3 bases, the J end lost 0 bases, and 12 bases lay between the germline ends. Germline V CDR1 and CDR2: SGHTS, YDEGEE. This CDR3 region has 15 residues. This CDR3 reads CASSSRQRPNYGYTF. The CDR3 region has the DNA TGTGCCAGCAGCTCCCGACAGAGACCTAACTATGGCTACACCTTC.

The genes are TRBV6-6 and TRBJ1-4, with 10 nucleotides matching TRBD1. Germline CDR1 MNHNY, CDR2 SVGAGI (reference sequence). The CDR3 extends over 14 amino acids. After removal of 6 bases from V and 7 bases from J, the junction contained 5 bases not matched to a gene. In DNA form, the CDR3 reads TGTGCCAGCAGGCCCGGGACAGGGGCTGAAAAACTGTTTTTT. Protein: CASRPGTGAEKLFF.

In this sample, this clone turned up once. This chain links TRBV11-2 with TRBJ2-1, with 8 positions matching TRBD2. Germline V gene sequence: CDR1 SGHAT, CDR2 FQNNGV. CDR3 length equals 17 residues. Unmatched junction bases numbered 13, after V lost 4 bases and J lost 5 bases. This CDR3 reads CASSSRTSGRKNNEQFF. The CDR3 region has the DNA TGTGCCAGCAGCTCCCGTACTAGCGGAAGAAAGAACAATGAGCAGTTCTTC.

This clone appeared a single time. A far more abundant clone sits one base away, making this likely a read error. In DNA, the CDR3 is TGTGCCTGGCTCAGGAACACTGAATCTTTCTTT. The encoded protein is CAWLRNTESFF. This sequence joins TRBV30 and TRBJ1-1; D remains unclear. The germline CDR1 and CDR2 sequences are GTSNPN and SVGIG (reference sequence). The CDR3 loop spans 11 amino acids.

This sequence joins TRBV9 and TRBJ1-1, with D possibly being TRBD1 (5 bases). The germline V gene has CDR1 SGDLS and CDR2 YYNGEE. The CDR3 sequence is 14 residues long. Trimming pared 0 bases from V and 0 bases from J, leaving 6 bases between. The CDR3 region is CASSVVQVNTEAFF. CDR3 sequence (DNA): TGTGCCAGCAGCGTAGTACAGGTGAACACTGAAGCTTTCTTT.